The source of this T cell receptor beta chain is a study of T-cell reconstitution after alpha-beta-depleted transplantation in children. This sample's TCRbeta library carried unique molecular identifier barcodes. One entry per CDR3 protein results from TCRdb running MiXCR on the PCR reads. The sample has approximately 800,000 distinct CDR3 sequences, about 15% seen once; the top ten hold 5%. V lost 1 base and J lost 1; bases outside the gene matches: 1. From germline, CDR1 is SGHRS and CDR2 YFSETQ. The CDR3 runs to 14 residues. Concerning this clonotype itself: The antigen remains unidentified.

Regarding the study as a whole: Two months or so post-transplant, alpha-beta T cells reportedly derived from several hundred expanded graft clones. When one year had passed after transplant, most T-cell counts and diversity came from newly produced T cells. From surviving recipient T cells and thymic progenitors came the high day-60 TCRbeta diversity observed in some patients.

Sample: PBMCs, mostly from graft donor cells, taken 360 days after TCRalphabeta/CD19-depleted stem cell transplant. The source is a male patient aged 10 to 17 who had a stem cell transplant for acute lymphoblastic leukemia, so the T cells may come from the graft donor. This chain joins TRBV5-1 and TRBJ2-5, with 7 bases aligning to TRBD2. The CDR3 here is CASSLKRGQETQYF. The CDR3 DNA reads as TGCGCCAGCAGCTTGAAGCGGGGCCAAGAGACCCAGTACTTC. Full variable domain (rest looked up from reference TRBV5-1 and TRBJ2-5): KAGVTQTPRYLIKTRGQQVTLSCSPISGHRSVSWYQQTPGQGLQFLFEYFSETQRNKGNFPGRFSGRQFSNSRSEMNVSTLELGDSALYLCASSLKRGQETQYFGPGTRLLVL.